This TCR beta chain derives from a study of regulatory and conventional T cells in RAG deficiency. Findings and caveats of the study: Shorter CDR3s in all patient subsets; >75% Treg-Tconv overlap in Omenn. These Omenn syndrome Treg sorts may hold peripherally activated cells instead.

The germline CDR1 and CDR2 sequences are MNHEY and SMNVEV (reference sequence). The CDR3 is 13 residues long. Trimming took off 6 bases at V and 7 bases at J, with 13 bases between the two ends. Profiling relied on immunoSEQ multiplex PCR, and the TCRdb table lists in-frame clones only, not all of them. The profile shows tens of thousands of clones, 85% to 90% of them singletons. In the case of this clone: Its antigen is unknown.

This sample also belongs to another study, concerning regulatory T cells. Turning to that study: The PCR used 52 TRBV and 13 TRBJ primers.

Specimen: CD8+ T cells sorted from blood. The chain employs TRBV27 and TRBJ1-5, with D tentatively TRBD1 (5 bases). This receptor was obtained from a human donor in good health. The CDR3 is CASSPGEGQPQHF. In DNA form, the CDR3 reads TGTGCCAGCAGCCCGGGGGAGGGGCAGCCCCAGCATTTT.